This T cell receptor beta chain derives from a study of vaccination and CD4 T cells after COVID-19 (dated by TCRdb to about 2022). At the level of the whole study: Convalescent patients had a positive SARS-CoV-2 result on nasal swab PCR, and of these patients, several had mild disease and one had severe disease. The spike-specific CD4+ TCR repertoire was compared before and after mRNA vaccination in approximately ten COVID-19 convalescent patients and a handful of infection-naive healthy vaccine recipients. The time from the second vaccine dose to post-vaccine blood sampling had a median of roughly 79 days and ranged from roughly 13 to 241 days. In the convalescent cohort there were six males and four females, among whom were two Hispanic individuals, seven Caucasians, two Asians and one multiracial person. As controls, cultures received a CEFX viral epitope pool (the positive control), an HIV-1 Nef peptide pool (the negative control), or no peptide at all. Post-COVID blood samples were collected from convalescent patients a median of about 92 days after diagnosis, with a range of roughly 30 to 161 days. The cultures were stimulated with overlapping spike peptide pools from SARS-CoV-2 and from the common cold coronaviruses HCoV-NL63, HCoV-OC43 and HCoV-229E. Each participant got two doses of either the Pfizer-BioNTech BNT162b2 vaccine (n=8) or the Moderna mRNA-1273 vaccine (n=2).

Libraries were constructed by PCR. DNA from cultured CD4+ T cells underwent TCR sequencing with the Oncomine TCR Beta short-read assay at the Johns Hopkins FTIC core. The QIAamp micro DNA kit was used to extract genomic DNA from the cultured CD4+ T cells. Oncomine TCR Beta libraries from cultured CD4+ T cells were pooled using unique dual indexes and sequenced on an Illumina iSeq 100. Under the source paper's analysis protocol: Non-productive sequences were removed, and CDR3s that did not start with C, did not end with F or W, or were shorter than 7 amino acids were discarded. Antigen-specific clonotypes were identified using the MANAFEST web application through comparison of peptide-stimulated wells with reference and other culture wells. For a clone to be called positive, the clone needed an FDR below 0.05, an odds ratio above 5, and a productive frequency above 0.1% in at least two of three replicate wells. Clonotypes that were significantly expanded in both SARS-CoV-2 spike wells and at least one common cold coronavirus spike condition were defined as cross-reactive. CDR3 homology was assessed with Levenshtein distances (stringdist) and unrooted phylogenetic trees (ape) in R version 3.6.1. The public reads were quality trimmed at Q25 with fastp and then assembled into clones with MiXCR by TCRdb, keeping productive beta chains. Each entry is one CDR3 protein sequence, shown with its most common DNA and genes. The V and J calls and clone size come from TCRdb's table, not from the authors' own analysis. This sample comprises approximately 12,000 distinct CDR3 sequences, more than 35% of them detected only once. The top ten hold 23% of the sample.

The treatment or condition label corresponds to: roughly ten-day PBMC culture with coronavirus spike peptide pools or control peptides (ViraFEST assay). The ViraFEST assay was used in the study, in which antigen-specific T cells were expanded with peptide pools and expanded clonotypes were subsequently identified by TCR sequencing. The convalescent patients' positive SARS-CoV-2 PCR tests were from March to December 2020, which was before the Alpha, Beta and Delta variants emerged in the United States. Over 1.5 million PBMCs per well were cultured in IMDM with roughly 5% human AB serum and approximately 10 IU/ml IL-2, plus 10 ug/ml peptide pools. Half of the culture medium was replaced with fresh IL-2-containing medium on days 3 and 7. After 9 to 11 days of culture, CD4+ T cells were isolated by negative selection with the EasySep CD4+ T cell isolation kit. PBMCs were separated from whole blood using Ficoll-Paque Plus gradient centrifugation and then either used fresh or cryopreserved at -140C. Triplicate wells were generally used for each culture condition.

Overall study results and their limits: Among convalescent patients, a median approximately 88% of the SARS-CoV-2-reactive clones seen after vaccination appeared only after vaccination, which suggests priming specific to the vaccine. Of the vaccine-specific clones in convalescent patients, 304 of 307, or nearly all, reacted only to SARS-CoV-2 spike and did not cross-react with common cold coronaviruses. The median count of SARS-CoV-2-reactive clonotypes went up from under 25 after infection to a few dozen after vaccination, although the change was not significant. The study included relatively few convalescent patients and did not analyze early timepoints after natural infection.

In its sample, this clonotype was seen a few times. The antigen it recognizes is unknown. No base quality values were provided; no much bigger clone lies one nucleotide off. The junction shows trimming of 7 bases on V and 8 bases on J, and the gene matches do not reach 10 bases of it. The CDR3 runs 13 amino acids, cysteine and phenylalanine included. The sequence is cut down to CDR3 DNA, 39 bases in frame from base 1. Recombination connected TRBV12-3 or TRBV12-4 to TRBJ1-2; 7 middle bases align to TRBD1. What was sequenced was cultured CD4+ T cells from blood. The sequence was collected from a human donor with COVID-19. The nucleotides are TGTGCCAGCACCTCGACAGGGATGCAGGGCTACACCTTC. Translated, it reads CASTSTGMQGYTF.